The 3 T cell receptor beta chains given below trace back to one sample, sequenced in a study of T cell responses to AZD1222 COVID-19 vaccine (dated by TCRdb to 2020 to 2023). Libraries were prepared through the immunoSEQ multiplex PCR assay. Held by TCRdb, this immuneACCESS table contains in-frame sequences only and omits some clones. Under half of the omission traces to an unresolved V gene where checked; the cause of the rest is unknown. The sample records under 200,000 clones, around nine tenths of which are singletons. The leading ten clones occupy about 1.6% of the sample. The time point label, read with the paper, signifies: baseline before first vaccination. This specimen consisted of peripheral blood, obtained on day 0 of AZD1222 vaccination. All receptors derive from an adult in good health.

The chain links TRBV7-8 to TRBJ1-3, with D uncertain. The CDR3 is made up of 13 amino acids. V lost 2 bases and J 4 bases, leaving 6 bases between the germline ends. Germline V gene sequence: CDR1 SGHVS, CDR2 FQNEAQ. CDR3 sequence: CASSLNGGNTIYF. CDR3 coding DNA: TGTGCCAGCAGCTTAAATGGAGGAAACACCATATATTTT.

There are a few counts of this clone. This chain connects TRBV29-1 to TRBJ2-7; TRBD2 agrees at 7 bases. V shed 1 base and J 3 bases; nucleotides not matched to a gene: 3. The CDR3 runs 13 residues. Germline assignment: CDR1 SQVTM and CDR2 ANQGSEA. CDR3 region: CSVEVTSNYEQYF. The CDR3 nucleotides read TGCAGCGTTGAAGTGACTAGCAACTACGAGCAGTACTTC.

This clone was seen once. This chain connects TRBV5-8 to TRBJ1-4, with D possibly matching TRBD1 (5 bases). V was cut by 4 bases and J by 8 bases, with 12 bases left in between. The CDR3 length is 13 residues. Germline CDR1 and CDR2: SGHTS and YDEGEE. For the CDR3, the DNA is TGTGCCAGCAGCAGGGACGGAGGGGAAAAACTGTTTTTT. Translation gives CASSRDGGEKLFF.